The 22 T cell receptor beta chains in this list originate from one sample, sequenced in a study of T-cell reconstitution after alpha-beta-depleted transplantation in children. The TCRbeta library incorporated unique molecular identifiers. TCRdb recomputed calls from the PCR reads with MiXCR, one row per CDR3 protein. The sample lists more than 90,000 distinct CDR3 sequences, 7% to 10% seen once, with 6.9% in the top ten. The sequencing here drew on PBMCs from the stem cell graft donor, taken from the stem cell graft. Receptor source: a human donor who donated a stem cell graft to a child with congenital amegakaryocytic thrombocytopenia.

This clonotype was seen at least ten times. The chain uses TRBV3-1 and TRBJ2-1; 8 bases line up with TRBD1. This CDR3 is 13 amino acids long. CDR1 and CDR2 (germline): LGHDT, YNNKEL (reference sequence). Losses at the gene ends were 5 bases for V and 9 bases for J; bases not matched to a gene: 6. The CDR3 loop reads CASSIDRGSEQFF. DNA of the CDR3: TGTGCCAGCAGCATCGACAGGGGCAGTGAGCAGTTCTTC.

This rearrangement joins TRBV20-1 to TRBJ2-7; tentatively, D is TRBD1 (7 bases). The CDR3 is made up of 14 amino acids. From germline, CDR1 is DFQATT and CDR2 SNEGSKA (reference sequence). V shed 7 bases and J shed 4 bases, with 20 bases lying between them. The CDR3, as DNA: TGCAGTGGGGGCCCGGGTCAGGGGGGTTACGAGCAGTACTTC. This sequence encodes CSGGPGQGGYEQYF.

This chain joins TRBV28 and TRBJ1-5, with D perhaps TRBD1 (5 bases). The CDR3 runs 18 residues. The V gene's germline CDR1 is MDHEN and CDR2 SYDVKM. V lost 5 bases and J 7 bases, leaving 27 bases between the germline ends. CDR3 residues: CASSPSDFRTSGRQPQHF. CDR3 coding DNA: TGTGCCAGCAGTCCATCTGACTTCCGGACAAGCGGCAGGCAGCCCCAGCATTTT.

This clonotype was counted many times. This sequence joins TRBV29-1 and TRBJ2-2; D remains ambiguous. Deletions cut 2 bases from V and 7 bases from J, with 5 bases between. This CDR3 has 11 amino acids. The germline V gene has CDR1 SQVTM and CDR2 ANQGSEA. The CDR3 nucleotides are TGCAGCGTTGAAAAGGGCGGGGAGCTGTTTTTT. This translates into CSVEKGGELFF.

This clonotype came up many times. The V and J genes are TRBV20-1 and TRBJ1-1; D may be TRBD1 (5 bases). Deletions cut 3 bases from V and 1 base from J, with 15 bases between. The germline V gene has CDR1 DFQATT and CDR2 SNEGSKA (reference sequence). CDR3 length: 15 amino acids. CDR3 DNA: TGCAGTGCTAGCCATCATCTCGGGGGGAACACTGAAGCTTTCTTT. It translates to CSASHHLGGNTEAFF.

In its sample, this clonotype was seen many times. The chain carries TRBV29-1 and TRBJ1-4; unclear D gene. This CDR3 has 12 residues. The V end was cut by 6 bases, the J end by 8 bases, with 13 bases between. Looked up from germline, CDR1 is SQVTM and CDR2 is ANQGSEA. CDR3 sequence reads: CSVLERGEKLFF. The CDR3 DNA is TGCAGCGTACTAGAGCGCGGAGAAAAACTGTTTTTT. The variable domain in full, with the rest retrieved from reference TRBV29-1 and TRBJ1-4, is SAVISQKPSRDICQRGTSLTIQCQVDSQVTMMFWYRQQPGQSLTLIATANQGSEATYESGFVIDKFPISRPNLTFSTLTVSNMSPEDSSIYLCSVLERGEKLFFGSGTQLSVL.

This clonotype was detected ten times or more. The genes are TRBV20-1 and TRBJ1-6, with D unclear. The CDR3 spans 12 residues. V shed 2 bases and J shed 9 bases, with 8 bases lying between them. Germline V gene sequence: CDR1 DFQATT, CDR2 SNEGSKA (reference sequence). CDR3 loop: CSARPVGSPLHF. The CDR3 DNA reads as TGCAGTGCTAGACCCGTCGGTTCACCCCTCCACTTT.

This clonotype was counted at least ten times. The rearrangement joins TRBV5-1 to TRBJ2-7; possible D gene TRBD1, 6 bases. V gave up 5 bases and J gave up 1 base, with 10 bases separating them. Germline V gene sequence: CDR1 SGHRS, CDR2 YFSETQ. This CDR3 is 13 amino acids long. The chain's CDR3 is CASSPDSSYEQYF. CDR3 sequence (DNA): TGCGCCAGCAGTCCGGACAGTTCCTACGAGCAGTACTTC.

The chain couples TRBV19 to TRBJ1-4; D is unclear. Deletions cut 8 bases from V and 7 bases from J, with 5 bases between. Germline assignment: CDR1 LNHDA and CDR2 SQIVND (reference sequence). The CDR3 loop spans 10 amino acids. CDR3 in DNA: TGTGCCAGTCGAGCTGAAAAACTGTTTTTT. Encoded protein: CASRAEKLFF. Complete variable domain (other parts from reference TRBV19 and TRBJ1-4): DGGITQSPKYLFRKEGQNVTLSCEQNLNHDAMYWYRQDPGQGLRLIYYSQIVNDFQKGDIAEGYSVSREKKESFPLTVTSAQKNPTAFYLCASRAEKLFFGSGTQLSVL.

This clonotype has ten or more counts. The V and J genes are TRBV20-1 and TRBJ2-1; 11 bases line up with TRBD2. In germline, CDR1 is DFQATT, CDR2 SNEGSKA (reference sequence). The CDR3 covers 16 residues. The V gene end was trimmed by 4 bases and the J gene end by 3 bases; junction bases not matched to a gene: 8. The CDR3 loop is CSAIISGTSGYNEQFF. The CDR3 DNA sequence: TGCAGTGCTATCATCTCCGGGACTAGCGGCTACAATGAGCAGTTCTTC.

This clonotype was counted many times. The chain has TRBV3-1 and TRBJ2-7; 14 bases map to TRBD2. CDR3 length equals 15 residues. Germline V lookup: CDR1 LGHDT, CDR2 YNNKEL (reference sequence). V dropped 3 bases and J dropped 5; count of bases not matched to a gene: 3. The CDR3 sequence: CASSHPGLAGDEQYF. CDR3 sequence (DNA): TGTGCCAGCAGCCATCCGGGACTAGCGGGAGACGAGCAGTACTTC.

On this clonotype: Compared with germline, one end of the junction differs, possibly owing to a read error. V is TRBV7-2 and J is TRBJ1-2, with a possible D match to TRBD1 (5 bases). The CDR3 extends over 12 amino acids. Germline CDR1 reads SGHTA; CDR2 reads FQGNSA. CDR3 in amino acids: CVSSPQDYGYTF. As DNA, the CDR3 is TGTGTCAGCAGCCCACAGGATTATGGCTACACCTTC.

This clonotype was seen ten or more times. J is TRBJ2-5 and V is TRBV28; 11 nucleotides match TRBD1. Trimming at V came to 3 bases and at J to 1 base, leaving 4 bases not matched to a gene. The CDR3 loop spans 16 amino acids. The V gene's germline CDR1 is MDHEN and CDR2 SYDVKM. CDR3 nucleotide sequence: TGTGCCAGCAGTTTGCAGGGACAGGGGGTCCAAGAGACCCAGTACTTC. Encoded protein: CASSLQGQGVQETQYF. Full variable domain (missing parts from reference TRBV28 and TRBJ2-5): DVKVTQSSRYLVKRTGEKVFLECVQDMDHENMFWYRQDPGLGLRLIYFSYDVKMKEKGDIPEGYSVSREKKERFSLILESASTNQTSMYLCASSLQGQGVQETQYFGPGTRLLVL.

The sample holds many counts of this clonotype. The V and J genes are TRBV29-1 and TRBJ1-4; 10 bases are shared with TRBD1. This CDR3 is 14 amino acids long. V lost 5 bases to trimming and J lost 7 bases; unmatched junction nucleotides: 7. The germline V gene has CDR1 SQVTM and CDR2 ANQGSEA. DNA for the CDR3: TGCAGCGTTTACTCGACAGGGGGCCGTGAAAAACTGTTTTTT. It encodes CSVYSTGGREKLFF.

The table lists this clonotype with many counts. The V and J genes are TRBV20-1 and TRBJ2-7, with D unresolved. This CDR3 is 14 amino acids long. Germline V lookup: CDR1 DFQATT, CDR2 SNEGSKA (reference sequence). Trimming stripped 0 bases from V and 1 base from J, with 10 bases between. The CDR3 reads CSAREGGRSYEQYF. The CDR3 coding sequence is TGCAGTGCTAGAGAGGGTGGCAGATCCTACGAGCAGTACTTC.

Ten or more counts support this clonotype. This sequence joins TRBV4-1 and TRBJ1-1; D not resolved. Per germline, CDR1 MGHRA and CDR2 YSYEKL. The CDR3 length is 15 residues. The V gene lost 1 base and the J gene lost 5 bases, with 14 bases spanning the gap. The CDR3 region has the DNA TGCGCCAGCAGCCAAGGCGGGATTGGGTGGACTGAAGCTTTCTTT. This sequence encodes CASSQGGIGWTEAFF.

This clonotype was recorded at least ten times. The rearrangement uses TRBV6-5 and TRBJ2-1; D remains unclear. The CDR3 contains 14 residues. The V and J ends lost 7 bases and 5 bases respectively, with 15 bases between them. Germline loops: CDR1 MNHEY, CDR2 SVGAGI. CDR3 in DNA: TGTGCCAGCATTTTCCGGCCCCCAAACAATGAGCAGTTCTTC. Its translation: CASIFRPPNNEQFF.

In this sample, this clonotype turned up many times. This chain links TRBV2 with TRBJ2-4; TRBD1 agrees at 9 bases. The trim removed 3 bases at V and 7 bases at J, leaving 1 base unmatched. CDR1 and CDR2 from the germline V gene are SNHLY and FYNNEI. The CDR3 contains 13 residues. The CDR3 DNA reads TGTGCCAGCAGTGAGGACAGGGGTAACATTCAGTACTTC. Translating gives CASSEDRGNIQYF. Full variable domain (missing parts from reference TRBV2 and TRBJ2-4): EPEVTQTPSHQVTQMGQEVILRCVPISNHLYFYWYRQILGQKVEFLVSFYNNEISEKSEIFDDQFSVERPDGSNFTLKIRSTKLEDSAMYFCASSEDRGNIQYFGAGTRLSVL.

This clonotype was picked up many times. J is TRBJ1-1 and V is TRBV5-1, with 7 bases identical to TRBD1. The CDR3 covers 14 residues. Trimming removed 4 bases from V and 5 bases from J; junction bases left unmatched: 8. Germline loops: CDR1 SGHRS, CDR2 YFSETQ. CDR3 sequence reads: CASSTGTEGTEAFF. The CDR3 DNA reads as TGCGCCAGCAGCACCGGGACAGAAGGAACTGAAGCTTTCTTT.

This clonotype was detected ten times or more. The chain combines TRBV7-9 with TRBJ1-2; D not resolved. Germline V gives CDR1 SEHNR, CDR2 FQNEAQ (reference sequence). This CDR3 has 15 residues. The ends were cut back, 0 bases at V and 2 bases at J, with 10 bases in the middle. The DNA for the CDR3 is TGTGCCAGCAGCTTAGCCGTGACCTTGAACTATGGCTACACCTTC. Amino acid sequence: CASSLAVTLNYGYTF.

This clonotype was seen a single time. This chain uses TRBV12-3 or TRBV12-4 with TRBJ2-1; 8 nucleotides align to TRBD2. The J segment lost 9 bases and the V segment lost 7 bases, leaving 14 bases of the junction unmatched. The CDR3 totals 15 residues. The CDR3, as DNA: TGTGCCAGCATCCGAGGGGCGGGGGGCAACGGTGAGCAGTTCTTC. Its translation: CASIRGAGGNGEQFF.

This clonotype was recorded at least ten times. The rearrangement uses TRBV28 and TRBJ2-1; a possible D gene is TRBD1 (6 bases). Germline lookup yields CDR1 MDHEN and CDR2 SYDVKM. V was clipped by 5 bases and J by 4 bases, with 15 bases between them. This CDR3 comprises 15 residues. The CDR3 sequence: CASSLHDQGYNEQFF. For the CDR3, the DNA is TGTGCCAGCAGTCTGCACGACCAGGGGTACAATGAGCAGTTCTTC.